A single sample gave rise to the 32 T cell receptor beta chains below, sequenced in a study of cytomegalovirus exposure and HLA in healthy donors. Primers included in the PCR were 60 Vbeta and 13 Jbeta primers. Using immunoSEQ multiplex PCR, the repertoire was profiled, and TCRdb retains in-frame clones only, with some absent. The data contain around 150,000 clones, roughly three quarters of them singletons. Material: PBMCs. The receptors derive from a man in his forties in good health and CMV-seropositive.

This chain uses TRBV7-6 with TRBJ2-7; possible D gene TRBD1, 6 bases. The CDR3 totals 15 residues. Germline V lookup: CDR1 SGHVS, CDR2 FNYEAQ. The V and J ends lost 6 bases and 2 bases respectively, with 17 bases between them. CDR3 sequence: CASSPMGTPTYEQYF. CDR3 nucleotides: TGTGCCAGCAGTCCAATGGGGACACCAACCTACGAGCAGTACTTC.

The V call is TRBV6-5, the J call TRBJ1-1, with D tentatively TRBD1 (5 bases). The V end lost 7 bases, the J end lost 4 bases, and 10 bases lay between the germline ends. CDR1 MNHEY and CDR2 SVGAGI come from the germline V gene. CDR3 size: 12 residues. CDR3 in amino acids: CASTFGGTEAFF. The CDR3 nucleotides are TGTGCCAGCACTTTCGGGGGCACTGAAGCTTTCTTT.

This clone was seen a few times. The chain is built from TRBV9 and TRBJ1-6, with D unresolved. Germline assignment: CDR1 SGDLS and CDR2 YYNGEE. Trimming stripped 0 bases from V and 12 bases from J, with 10 bases between. The CDR3 spans 13 residues. The CDR3 sequence is CASSVADGRPLHF. CDR3 coding DNA: TGTGCCAGCAGCGTAGCTGATGGCAGACCCCTCCACTTT.

This clone was detected only a few times. This chain uses TRBV7-2 with TRBJ1-1, with 7 bases matching TRBD1. Per the germline V gene, CDR1 is SGHTA and CDR2 is FQGNSA. This CDR3 comprises 13 residues. V lost 4 bases and J lost 12; bases outside the gene matches: 11. The DNA of the CDR3 is TGTGCCAGCAGCTCTTCACCTCAGGGGGGTACTTTCTTT. Amino acid sequence: CASSSSPQGGTFF.

This clone came up once. V gene TRBV7-2 combines with J gene TRBJ1-5; D unresolved. The CDR3 is 14 amino acids. Trimming took 0 bases from V and 5 from J, leaving 8 bases between them. Germline lookup yields CDR1 SGHTA and CDR2 FQGNSA. The CDR3 here is CASSLAREDQPQHF. CDR3 nucleotides: TGTGCCAGCAGCTTAGCGAGGGAAGATCAGCCCCAGCATTTT.

The chain is built from TRBV20-1 and TRBJ1-6; D not certain. CDR1 is DFQATT, CDR2 SNEGSKA, per germline (reference sequence). The V and J ends lost 6 bases and 17 bases respectively, with 17 bases between them. The CDR3 spans 11 residues. DNA for the CDR3: TGCAGTGCCCCCAGACCAGACCAGGTCCACTTT. Amino acid sequence: CSAPRPDQVHF.

CDR3 amino acids: CASSLQGFVENTGELFF. As DNA, the CDR3 is TGCGCCAGCAGCCTTCAGGGGTTCGTGGAGAACACCGGGGAGCTGTTTTTT. This chain joins TRBV4-1 and TRBJ2-2, with D possibly matching TRBD1 (6 bases). Germline values: CDR1 MGHRA, CDR2 YSYEKL. The V and J ends lost 4 bases and 1 base respectively, with 16 bases between them. This CDR3 has 17 residues.

The chain links TRBV6-1 to TRBJ2-5; possible D gene TRBD1, 5 bases. Between the trimmed V and J ends, which lost 0 bases and 11 bases, there was a span of 16 bases. Germline CDR1 MNHNS, CDR2 SASEGT. The CDR3 runs 14 residues. As DNA, the CDR3 is TGTGCCAGCAGTGAAGCGGGGCGCTCCCAAGAGCAGTACTTC. This gives the protein CASSEAGRSQEQYF.

This clone was seen once. The CDR3 DNA sequence: TGTGCCAGCAGCCAGCCGACAGGGGGTAGCACCGGGGAGCTGTTTTTT. It specifies CASSQPTGGSTGELFF. This sequence joins TRBV7-3 and TRBJ2-2; 9 positions match TRBD1. Germline CDR1 SGHTA, CDR2 FQGTGA. The CDR3 totals 16 residues. V was pared by 5 bases and J by 4 bases, with 8 bases of the junction left unmatched. The complete variable domain, with remaining parts taken from reference TRBV7-3 and TRBJ2-2, reads GAGVSQTPSNKVTEKGKYVELRCDPISGHTALYWYRQSLGQGPEFLIYFQGTGAADDSGLPNDRFFAVRPEGSVSTLKIQRTERGDSAVYLCASSQPTGGSTGELFFGEGSRLTVL.

This chain connects TRBV6-1 to TRBJ2-3; 8 nucleotides match TRBD1. Germline-derived CDR1 and CDR2 are MNHNS and SASEGT. The junction had 6 bases not matched to a gene; V was cut back by 4 bases and J by 3 bases. This CDR3 comprises 15 residues. The CDR3 nucleotides are TGTGCCAGCAGTGTGGACAGGGCGAGGACAGATACGCAGTATTTT. This encodes CASSVDRARTDTQYF.

The gene calls are TRBV4-1 and TRBJ2-7, with D possibly TRBD2 on 5 matching bases. CDR3 length: 13 residues. Trimming shortened V by 1 base and J by 6 bases, and 10 bases separated the two germline ends. Germline assignment: CDR1 MGHRA and CDR2 YSYEKL. The CDR3 sequence: CASSQGSGGEQYF. The DNA for the CDR3 is TGCGCCAGCAGCCAAGGAAGCGGCGGCGAGCAGTACTTC.

V gene TRBV19 combines with J gene TRBJ1-5, with TRBD1 matching 8 bases. Germline V CDR1 and CDR2: LNHDA, SQIVND (reference sequence). This CDR3 region has 17 residues. After removal of 9 bases from V and 4 bases from J, the junction contained 17 bases not matched to a gene. The CDR3 DNA is TGTGCCAGCACTCAGCCCGGACAGGGCCGCGGTAATCAGCCCCAGCATTTT. This translates into CASTQPGQGRGNQPQHF.

The chain carries TRBV10-1 and TRBJ2-1; perhaps TRBD2 as D (6 bases). The V end was cut by 5 bases, the J end by 4 bases, with 9 bases between. CDR1 WNHNN and CDR2 SYGVQD come from the germline V gene (reference sequence). The CDR3 spans 13 residues. The CDR3 spells CASSTGVYNEQFF. The CDR3 nucleotides are TGCGCCAGCAGTACGGGAGTATACAATGAGCAGTTCTTC.

This chain joins TRBV11-3 and TRBJ2-5, with 7 nucleotides matching TRBD1. The J call is in doubt because the DNA end fits TRBJ2-7 better. The length of the CDR3 is 15 residues. Germline V gene lookup returns CDR1 SGHNT and CDR2 YENEEA. CDR3 sequence (DNA): TGTGCCAGCAGCTTAGGTGGGACAGTCTCCTACGAGCAGTACTTC. Protein: CASSLGGTVSYEQYF.

The chain joins TRBV21-1 to TRBJ1-2; the D call in the table, TRBD1, was not verified against the DNA. TRBV21-1 is annotated as a pseudogene. The CDR3 runs to 17 residues. In DNA form, the CDR3 reads TGTGCCAGCAGCAAAGCGCTTGGGGACAGTAACCGCTATGGCTACACCTTC. Protein: CASSKALGDSNRYGYTF.

Worth noting for this clone: Germline and junction disagree at one end, which may indicate a read error. The gene calls are TRBV5-6 and TRBJ1-2, with 9 bases identical to TRBD1. Germline CDR1 reads SGHDT; CDR2 reads YYEEEE. The CDR3 sequence is 11 residues long. Here the CDR3 reads CANSLGGTGIF. CDR3 bases: TGTGCCAACAGCTTGGGGGGGACAGGGATCTTC.

V gene TRBV11-3 combines with J gene TRBJ2-1; TRBD2 agrees at 9 bases. The CDR3 is made up of 12 amino acids. Per germline, CDR1 SGHNT and CDR2 YENEEA. With 5 bases clipped from V and 9 bases from J, the junction kept 2 bases outside the gene matches. CDR3 loop: CASSGSGSEQFF. CDR3 sequence (DNA): TGTGCCAGCAGCGGTAGCGGGAGTGAGCAGTTCTTC. The full variable domain, with the rest looked up from reference TRBV11-3 and TRBJ2-1, is EAGVVQSPRYKIIEKKQPVAFWCNPISGHNTLYWYLQNLGQGPELLIRYENEEAVDDSQLPKDRFSAERLKGVDSTLKIQPAELGDSAVYLCASSGSGSEQFFGPGTRLTVL.

This chain uses TRBV5-6 with TRBJ2-5; 10 bases line up with TRBD2. This CDR3 has 14 residues. The junction had 3 bases not matched to a gene; V was cut back by 4 bases and J by 3 bases. CDR1 and CDR2 from the germline V gene are SGHDT and YYEEEE. CDR3 residues: CASSRLAGEETQYF. CDR3 DNA: TGTGCCAGCAGCCGTCTAGCGGGGGAAGAGACCCAGTACTTC.

The rearrangement joins TRBV6-6 to TRBJ2-7, with TRBD1 as a possible D gene (6 bases). V dropped 6 bases and J dropped 2 bases, with 11 bases sitting between them. Germline CDR1 reads MNHNY; CDR2 reads SVGAGI (reference sequence). This CDR3 contains 13 residues. CDR3 sequence: CASSFGTTYEQYF. CDR3 DNA sequence: TGTGCCAGCAGCTTCGGGACAACCTACGAGCAGTACTTC.

The chain couples TRBV6-1 to TRBJ1-1; TRBD1 matches 7 bases. V lost 6 bases and J lost 1; bases outside the gene matches: 2. Germline CDR1 and CDR2: MNHNS and SASEGT. CDR3 length equals 13 residues. In DNA, the CDR3 is TGTGCCAGCAGGGGGACAGCGAACACTGAAGCTTTCTTT. It yields the protein CASRGTANTEAFF.

This chain connects TRBV7-6 to TRBJ1-1; TRBD1 is a possible D gene (5 bases). Trimming stripped 1 base from V and 5 bases from J, with 8 bases between. Germline V gene data show CDR1 as SGHVS and CDR2 as FNYEAQ. The CDR3 runs to 13 residues. The CDR3 coding sequence is TGTGCCAGCAGCTTAGGGCAGGGAACTGAAGCTTTCTTT. It specifies CASSLGQGTEAFF.

The chain combines TRBV5-6 with TRBJ2-2, with D tentatively TRBD2 (5 bases). CDR3 length: 15 residues. With 2 bases removed from V and 1 base from J, the gap between germline ends came to 9 bases. Germline CDR1 is SGHDT and CDR2 is YYEEEE. The CDR3 coding sequence is TGTGCCAGCAGCTTTGAGGGTTTGAACACCGGGGAGCTGTTTTTT. This encodes CASSFEGLNTGELFF.

The rearrangement joins TRBV4-3 to TRBJ2-4; 8 bases line up with TRBD2. CDR1 is LGHNA and CDR2 is YSLEER in the germline V gene. The CDR3 is made up of 20 amino acids. J lost 0 bases, V lost 0 bases, and 13 bases had no gene match. CDR3 bases: TGCGCCAGCAGCCAAGAGATCGGGGCTAGCGGGCAGCTAGCCAAAAACATTCAGTACTTC. Protein sequence: CASSQEIGASGQLAKNIQYF.

The V gene is TRBV29-1, the J gene TRBJ1-2, with a weak D call TRBD1 (6 bases). This CDR3 is 12 amino acids long. V was shortened by 6 bases and J by 4 bases, with 12 bases between the two germline ends. CDR1 is SQVTM and CDR2 is ANQGSEA in the germline V gene. The CDR3 DNA sequence: TGCAGCGTCAAGCGGGACACCTATGGCTACACCTTC. Amino acid sequence: CSVKRDTYGYTF.

The table lists this clone with a count of one. This chain's CDR3 is CASSPRAGIEQYF. CDR3 nucleotide sequence: TGTGCCAGCTCACCACGGGCGGGAATCGAGCAGTACTTC. This chain uses TRBV18 with TRBJ2-7; D possibly corresponds to TRBD2 (6 bases). The V gene lost 1 base and the J gene lost 6 bases, with 10 bases spanning the gap. The germline V gene encodes CDR1 KGHSH and CDR2 LQKENI. This CDR3 contains 13 residues.

The CDR3 region is CASNYAGGEQFF. As DNA, the CDR3 is TGTGCCAGTAACTACGCGGGGGGGGAGCAGTTCTTC. The rearrangement links TRBV19 to TRBJ2-1; 9 bases map to TRBD2. This CDR3 contains 12 residues. V lost 7 bases, J lost 10 bases, and 5 bases stayed unmatched. Germline assignment: CDR1 LNHDA and CDR2 SQIVND (reference sequence).

The rearrangement links TRBV5-4 to TRBJ1-1; TRBD1 aligns across 7 bases. The CDR3 totals 15 residues. V shed 4 bases, J shed 3 bases, and the junction held 9 bases outside the gene matches. Germline V gene sequence: CDR1 SGHNT, CDR2 YYREEE (reference sequence). Written as DNA, the CDR3 is TGTGCCAGCAGCCGCCCGGGACAGTCCGACACTGAAGCTTTCTTT. Its translation is CASSRPGQSDTEAFF.

The J gene is TRBJ2-7, the V gene TRBV7-2; the match to TRBD2 covers 13 bases. The germline gives CDR1 SGHTA, CDR2 FQGNSA. CDR3 length equals 15 residues. The ends lost 6 bases at V and 5 bases at J; junction bases unmatched: 7. The CDR3 DNA is TGTGCCAGCAGTCGGCCGGGACTAGCGGGGAACGAGCAGTACTTC. This translates into CASSRPGLAGNEQYF.

The gene calls are TRBV2 and TRBJ1-5; no clear D. CDR3 length: 13 residues. V lost 6 bases to trimming and J lost 5 bases, with 11 bases between them. Germline CDR1 is SNHLY and CDR2 is FYNNEI. Written as DNA, the CDR3 is TGTGCCAGCAGGACAACCCGGTATCAGCCCCAGCATTTT. This encodes CASRTTRYQPQHF. The complete variable domain, with remaining parts taken from reference TRBV2 and TRBJ1-5, reads EPEVTQTPSHQVTQMGQEVILRCVPISNHLYFYWYRQILGQKVEFLVSFYNNEISEKSEIFDDQFSVERPDGSNFTLKIRSTKLEDSAMYFCASRTTRYQPQHFGDGTRLSIL.

This clone turned up a few times. The chain links TRBV7-9 to TRBJ1-1; D is ambiguous. The CDR3 contains 13 residues. CDR1 is SEHNR and CDR2 is FQNEAQ in the germline V gene (reference sequence). The germline V and J ends were trimmed by 6 bases and 7 bases, with 15 bases remaining between them. The DNA of the CDR3 is TGTGCCAGCAGTCTCCTAATCACGAGTGAAGCTTTCTTT. Translated: CASSLLITSEAFF.

This clone was counted only a few times. The V gene is TRBV15, the J gene TRBJ1-2; the match to TRBD1 covers 7 bases. The V and J ends lost 0 bases and 4 bases, in that order; junction bases with no gene match: 2. This CDR3 is built from 14 residues. From germline, CDR1 is LNHNV and CDR2 YYDKDF (reference sequence). This CDR3 is CATSRDRDSYGYTF. For the CDR3, the DNA is TGTGCCACCAGCAGAGACCGGGACAGCTATGGCTACACCTTC.

V is TRBV9 and J is TRBJ2-1; 10 nucleotides agree with TRBD2. Germline trimming cut 3 bases from V and 6 bases from J; bases unmatched to any gene: 3. Germline CDR1 is SGDLS and CDR2 is YYNGEE. The CDR3 has 14 amino acids. CDR3 coding DNA: TGTGCCAGCAGCGCTCTAGCGGGGGCCAATGAGCAGTTCTTC. Its protein is CASSALAGANEQFF.